This T cell receptor beta chain was identified during a study of identical twins. The study's findings and limits: Beta out-of-frame sequences showed weaker excess sharing between twins. The more abundant beta clonotypes in cord blood had fewer insertions, and memory repertoires did not show this.

The CDR3 is 15 residues long. V lost 4 bases and J 0 bases, leaving 11 bases between the germline ends. From germline, CDR1 is SEHNR and CDR2 FQNEAQ (reference sequence). Ten or more counts support this clonotype. Antigen specificity is unknown. Template switching (which added a universal primer site) was used, and cDNA carried unique molecular identifiers. TCRdb reanalysed the 5' RACE reads using MiXCR and keeps one entry per CDR3 protein. The data contain 570,000 or so distinct CDR3 sequences, approximately 10% of them singletons. These data also formed part of another study, on yellow fever vaccine responses in identical twins. That publication notes: Convergence reportedly seemed to mark part of the twins' vaccine T cell response, with personalization marking the rest.

This rearrangement joins TRBV7-9 to TRBJ2-3, with D perhaps TRBD1 or TRBD2 (5 bases each). The sequence was obtained from a woman aged 18 to 35 in good health. The sequencing sample was made of PBMCs. This CDR3 is CASSSGDRSTDTQYF. The CDR3, as DNA: TGTGCCAGCAGCTCCGGGGACCGCAGCACAGATACGCAGTATTTT.